These 32 T cell receptor beta chains were all obtained from the same sample, sequenced in a study of CD8+CD57+ T cells in acquired aplastic anemia. Genomic DNA constituted the template upon which TCR beta VDJ and CDR3 profiling was performed. TCRdb passed the reads through MiXCR, listing each CDR3 protein once. The sample holds 180,000 or so distinct CDR3 sequences; 40% to 50% are singletons and the top ten take 2.5% to 3.5%. The sample taken for sequencing was sorted CD4+, CD8+, or CD8+CD57+ T cells (not recorded which) from PBMCs. These receptors were taken from a human donor in good health.

The chain employs TRBV7-8 and TRBJ2-1; D is ambiguous. This CDR3 contains 14 residues. Trimming stripped 1 base from V and 2 bases from J, with 6 bases between. Germline loops: CDR1 SGHVS, CDR2 FQNEAQ. The CDR3 coding sequence is TGTGCCAGCAGCTTAGTGGGCACCTACAATGAGCAGTTCTTC. This codes for CASSLVGTYNEQFF.

V usage is TRBV10-3 and J usage is TRBJ1-2, with a tentative D call TRBD1 (6 bases). Germline V gene lookup returns CDR1 ENHRY and CDR2 SYGVKD. V gave up 5 bases and J gave up 5 bases, with 9 bases separating them. The CDR3 is 12 residues long. This CDR3 is CAISLRGYGYTF. CDR3 in DNA: TGTGCCATCAGTTTAAGGGGGTATGGCTACACCTTC.

In this sample, this clonotype turned up once. This chain uses TRBV4-1 with TRBJ1-1; D might be TRBD1 (6 bases). The CDR3 is 13 residues long. V lost 6 bases and J 5 bases, leaving 13 bases between the germline ends. Germline lookup yields CDR1 MGHRA and CDR2 YSYEKL. The CDR3 nucleotides read TGCGCCAGCAGTATTATAGGGGGAACTGAAGCTTTCTTT. Residues: CASSIIGGTEAFF.

This clonotype was seen repeatedly, ten times or more. The chain carries TRBV5-4 and TRBJ2-2, with a possible D match to TRBD2 (6 bases). The CDR3 runs to 13 residues. V was shortened by 5 bases and J by 3 bases, with 8 bases between the two germline ends. Germline values: CDR1 SGHNT, CDR2 YYREEE (reference sequence). The chain's CDR3 is CASSRDYTGELFF. The CDR3 DNA follows: TGTGCCAGCAGTCGGGACTACACCGGGGAGCTGTTTTTT.

The table lists this clonotype with a count of one. The chain has TRBV5-1 and TRBJ2-7; D remains ambiguous. The V gene's germline CDR1 is SGHRS and CDR2 YFSETQ. V was cut by 5 bases and J by 1 base, with 10 bases left in between. This CDR3 has 13 amino acids. In DNA form, the CDR3 reads TGCGCCAGCAGGGTTATCACTTCCTACGAGCAGTACTTC. It is translated as CASRVITSYEQYF. The whole variable domain, filled in from reference TRBV5-1 and TRBJ2-7, reads KAGVTQTPRYLIKTRGQQVTLSCSPISGHRSVSWYQQTPGQGLQFLFEYFSETQRNKGNFPGRFSGRQFSNSRSEMNVSTLELGDSALYLCASRVITSYEQYFGPGTRLTVT.

The chain links TRBV20-1 to TRBJ2-7, with 8 bases that match TRBD1. Germline loops: CDR1 DFQATT, CDR2 SNEGSKA (reference sequence). CDR3 size: 16 residues. V trimming: 6 bases; J trimming: 3 bases; junction bases outside the gene matches: 16. The chain's CDR3 is CSASSPKDRVGYEQYF. CDR3 in DNA: TGCAGTGCCAGCAGCCCCAAGGACAGGGTGGGCTACGAGCAGTACTTC.

V usage is TRBV20-1 and J usage is TRBJ2-1; TRBD1 might be the D (5 bases). The germline CDR1 and CDR2 sequences are DFQATT and SNEGSKA (reference sequence). The V end lost 0 bases, the J end lost 5 bases, and 14 bases lay between the germline ends. CDR3 size: 15 residues. This CDR3 is CSARDSGHLDNEQFF. The CDR3 DNA sequence: TGCAGTGCTAGAGATAGTGGACACCTAGACAATGAGCAGTTCTTC.

CDR3 DNA: TGTGCCAGCAGTATTCTCGGGGGAAGCAATCAGCCCCAGCATTTT. Encoded protein: CASSILGGSNQPQHF. The rearrangement joins TRBV2 to TRBJ1-5; tentatively, D is TRBD1 (5 bases). Germline CDR1 is SNHLY and CDR2 is FYNNEI. This CDR3 is 15 amino acids long. The ends were cut back, 5 bases at V and 1 base at J, with 12 bases in the middle.

The chain has TRBV20-1 and TRBJ2-7; 11 nucleotides line up with TRBD2. V dropped 6 bases and J dropped 2; count of bases not matched to a gene: 12. The CDR3 consists of 16 residues. From germline, CDR1 is DFQATT and CDR2 SNEGSKA (reference sequence). The CDR3 DNA reads as TGCAGTGCCCCAGAATTTAGCGGGAGGGCCGCCTACGAGCAGTACTTC. Protein product: CSAPEFSGRAAYEQYF.

Many counts were recorded for this clonotype. The chain has TRBV6-1 and TRBJ1-6, with TRBD1 as a possible D gene (6 bases). CDR1 and CDR2 (germline): MNHNS, SASEGT. This CDR3 contains 15 residues. Trimming pared 7 bases from V and 1 base from J, leaving 11 bases between. The CDR3 region has the DNA TGTGCCAGCACCGGAGGACAGTCCTATAATTCACCCCTCCACTTT. This translates into CASTGGQSYNSPLHF.

This clonotype was counted ten times or more. This chain joins TRBV10-2 and TRBJ2-2; D is unresolved. V shed 7 bases and J shed 5 bases, with 8 bases lying between them. CDR3 size: 12 residues. CDR1 WSHSY and CDR2 SAAADI come from the germline V gene. In DNA form, the CDR3 reads TGCGCCAGCAATGGCTTTACCGGGGAGCTGTTTTTT. As protein: CASNGFTGELFF.

This clonotype has a count of ten or more. The V call is TRBV24-1, the J call TRBJ1-5; 7 positions match TRBD1. V shed 5 bases and J 7 bases; nucleotides not matched to a gene: 7. The CDR3 length is 14 residues. From germline, CDR1 is KGHDR and CDR2 SFDVKD. CDR3 amino acids: CATSAGGRGQPQHF. The DNA for the CDR3 is TGTGCCACCAGTGCAGGCGGCAGGGGGCAGCCCCAGCATTTT.

This clonotype came up many times. The V call is TRBV10-3, the J call TRBJ2-3, with D possibly matching TRBD1 (5 bases). The CDR3 contains 14 residues. V lost 9 bases, J lost 6 bases, and 19 bases lay in between. The V gene's germline CDR1 is ENHRY and CDR2 SYGVKD. The DNA of the CDR3 is TGTGCCATTAAAGACAGTCTGCAATCGGATACGCAGTATTTT. Its protein product is CAIKDSLQSDTQYF.

As for this clonotype: Being one base from a much bigger clone, this may be a read error. V is TRBV6-1 and J is TRBJ2-7; possibly TRBD1 or TRBD2 for D (6 bases each). CDR1 and CDR2 from the germline V gene are MNHNS and SASEGT. The CDR3 extends over 14 amino acids. V was pared by 5 bases and J by 2 bases, with 13 bases between. The CDR3 nucleotides read TGTGCCAGCAGTAATCAGGGGACTCCCTACGAGCAGTACTTC. Translating gives CASSNQGTPYEQYF.

The table lists this clonotype with many counts. This chain links TRBV20-1 with TRBJ2-7; D may match TRBD1 or TRBD2 (6 bases each). This CDR3 comprises 13 residues. V gave up 5 bases and J gave up 5 bases, with 16 bases separating them. The V gene's germline CDR1 is DFQATT and CDR2 SNEGSKA (reference sequence). The DNA for the CDR3 is TGCAGTGCTCCCGCGGGACACCGTAACGAGCAGTACTTC. Protein: CSAPAGHRNEQYF.

The chain has TRBV20-1 and TRBJ1-5; D is ambiguous. This CDR3 spans 13 amino acids. Germline V gene sequence: CDR1 DFQATT, CDR2 SNEGSKA (reference sequence). Trimming pared 1 base from V and 0 bases from J, leaving 4 bases between. CDR3 protein: CSARADSNQPQHF. The CDR3 nucleotides are TGCAGTGCTAGAGCAGATAGCAATCAGCCCCAGCATTTT.

The genes are TRBV5-6 and TRBJ2-6; TRBD1 aligns across 8 bases. V lost 7 bases to trimming and J lost 0 bases; unmatched junction nucleotides: 6. The CDR3 totals 16 residues. The germline V gene has CDR1 SGHDT and CDR2 YYEEEE. The CDR3 here is CASSRGHFSGANVLTF. Here the CDR3 DNA reads TGTGCCAGCTCCAGGGGGCACTTCTCTGGGGCCAACGTCCTGACTTTC.

This chain joins TRBV20-1 and TRBJ2-7; 7 bases match TRBD1. The CDR3 runs to 14 residues. Looked up from germline, CDR1 is DFQATT and CDR2 is SNEGSKA (reference sequence). The ends lost 3 bases at V and 5 bases at J; junction bases unmatched: 10. The CDR3 reads CSARPAGTAHEQYF. CDR3 bases: TGCAGTGCTAGGCCGGCAGGGACAGCCCACGAGCAGTACTTC.

This clonotype showed up just once. The chain is built from TRBV6-5 and TRBJ2-7; 7 bases match TRBD1. The CDR3 runs 14 residues. The junction had 5 bases not matched to a gene; V was cut back by 3 bases and J by 3 bases. CDR1 and CDR2 from the germline V gene are MNHEY and SVGAGI. DNA for the CDR3: TGTGCCAGCAGTTATAGACAGGGTGACTACGAGCAGTACTTC. Residues: CASSYRQGDYEQYF.

This clonotype came up many times. V and J are TRBV20-1 and TRBJ1-5, with D possibly being TRBD1 (6 bases). This CDR3 has 14 amino acids. CDR1 DFQATT and CDR2 SNEGSKA come from the germline V gene (reference sequence). V was trimmed by 0 bases and J by 6 bases, leaving 12 bases between them. The CDR3 nucleotides read TGCAGTGCTAGAGAGGTGGGAGGGGGTCAGCCCCAGCATTTT. This gives the protein CSAREVGGGQPQHF.

This clonotype was detected once. The junction differs from germline at one of its ends, possibly a read error. The chain couples TRBV11-1 to TRBJ1-6; weak D call: TRBD1 (5 bases). This CDR3 is built from 19 residues. Germline loops: CDR1 SGHAT, CDR2 FQDESV (reference sequence). The CDR3 nucleotides read TGTGCCAGCAGCTTAATCCCCTCTGCAGGGAGCTCCTATAAATCACCCCTCCACTTT. It encodes CASSLIPSAGSSYKSPLHF.

The genes are TRBV20-1 and TRBJ2-1, with 7 bases lining up with TRBD2. Trimming at V came to 3 bases and at J to 3 bases, leaving 8 bases not matched to a gene. CDR1 is DFQATT and CDR2 is SNEGSKA in the germline V gene (reference sequence). CDR3 length: 15 residues. CDR3 sequence reads: CSARFLAAFYNEQFF. CDR3 in DNA: TGCAGTGCTAGGTTCCTAGCGGCATTCTACAATGAGCAGTTCTTC.

At least ten counts were recorded for this clonotype. The CDR3 region is CATSDSPGLAGVLFF. CDR3 DNA: TGTGCCACCAGTGATTCCCCTGGACTAGCGGGAGTCCTGTTCTTC. J is TRBJ2-1 and V is TRBV24-1, with 13 bases fitting TRBD2. In germline, CDR1 is KGHDR, CDR2 SFDVKD. With V trimmed by 2 bases and J by 15 bases, 9 bases remained unmatched. The CDR3 covers 15 residues.

This clonotype was seen ten or more times. The CDR3 sequence is CASSLSLDTQYF. Here the CDR3 DNA reads TGTGCCAGCAGCTTAAGTCTAGATACGCAGTATTTT. This rearrangement joins TRBV7-9 to TRBJ2-3; D remains unclear. The CDR3 has 12 residues. Germline V lookup: CDR1 SEHNR, CDR2 FQNEAQ (reference sequence). Between the trimmed V and J ends, which lost 2 bases and 5 bases, there was a span of 5 bases.

This rearrangement joins TRBV24-1 to TRBJ2-2, with 7 bases that match TRBD2. The CDR3 has 15 amino acids. Germline CDR1 KGHDR, CDR2 SFDVKD. The V gene end was trimmed by 11 bases and the J gene end by 4 bases; junction bases not matched to a gene: 12. The CDR3 protein is CASSISGTATGELFF. The CDR3 nucleotides are TGTGCCAGCTCAATCAGCGGGACGGCCACCGGGGAGCTGTTTTTT.

This rearrangement joins TRBV3-1 to TRBJ1-5; D unresolved. The CDR3 totals 16 residues. V lost 1 base to trimming and J lost 0 bases, with 10 bases between them. Looked up from germline, CDR1 is LGHDT and CDR2 is YNNKEL (reference sequence). The CDR3, as DNA: TGTGCCAGCAGCCAAGCGTACGGGTATAGCAATCAGCCCCAGCATTTT. This gives the protein CASSQAYGYSNQPQHF.

This clonotype was counted a few times. The V gene is TRBV20-1, the J gene TRBJ1-1; D unresolved. The CDR3 covers 11 residues. CDR1 DFQATT and CDR2 SNEGSKA come from the germline V gene (reference sequence). The germline V and J ends were trimmed by 4 bases and 7 bases, with 10 bases remaining between them. The CDR3 DNA sequence: TGCAGTGCTAACCTCCTAGGTGAAGCTTTCTTT. Amino acid sequence: CSANLLGEAFF.

The chain combines TRBV9 with TRBJ2-7, with 12 bases lining up with TRBD1. CDR1 SGDLS and CDR2 YYNGEE come from the germline V gene. This CDR3 comprises 15 residues. J was trimmed by 5 bases and V by 3 bases; bases with no gene match: 6. CDR3 bases: TGTGCCAGCAGCGCCATGGGGACAGGGGGCAACGAGCAGTACTTC. Translated: CASSAMGTGGNEQYF.

This clonotype was observed at least ten times. The chain employs TRBV2 and TRBJ2-2, with D uncertain. The CDR3 spans 15 residues. Trimming cost V 6 bases and J 4 bases, with 15 bases left between them. CDR1 is SNHLY and CDR2 is FYNNEI in the germline V gene. Here the CDR3 DNA reads TGTGCCAGCAGAGCGACCTATGGAGCCACCGGGGAGCTGTTTTTT. As protein: CASRATYGATGELFF. The complete variable domain, with remaining parts taken from reference TRBV2 and TRBJ2-2, reads EPEVTQTPSHQVTQMGQEVILRCVPISNHLYFYWYRQILGQKVEFLVSFYNNEISEKSEIFDDQFSVERPDGSNFTLKIRSTKLEDSAMYFCASRATYGATGELFFGEGSRLTVL.

This rearrangement joins TRBV29-1 to TRBJ2-5; no clear D. This CDR3 has 17 amino acids. V lost 0 bases and J lost 3, with 20 bases in between. Germline CDR1 is SQVTM and CDR2 is ANQGSEA. The CDR3 DNA reads as TGCAGCGTTGAAGATCTCTTCGATAGTAATAATGAAGAGACCCAGTACTTC. Its translation is CSVEDLFDSNNEETQYF.

This chain connects TRBV24-1 to TRBJ2-3, with 9 bases lining up with TRBD2. Germline V gene data show CDR1 as KGHDR and CDR2 as SFDVKD. The length of the CDR3 is 15 residues. V trimming: 3 bases; J trimming: 6 bases; junction bases outside the gene matches: 6. CDR3 DNA sequence: TGTGCCACCAGTGATATTAGCGGGGGAGGGGATACGCAGTATTTT. It encodes CATSDISGGGDTQYF.

This clonotype has ten or more counts. V gene TRBV2 combines with J gene TRBJ1-1; D is unclear. This CDR3 has 15 residues. Germline V gene data show CDR1 as SNHLY and CDR2 as FYNNEI. Trimming took 0 bases from V and 10 from J, leaving 18 bases between them. The CDR3: CASSEALVSGEGAFF. In DNA, the CDR3 is TGTGCCAGCAGTGAAGCGCTCGTGTCCGGGGAGGGAGCTTTCTTT.